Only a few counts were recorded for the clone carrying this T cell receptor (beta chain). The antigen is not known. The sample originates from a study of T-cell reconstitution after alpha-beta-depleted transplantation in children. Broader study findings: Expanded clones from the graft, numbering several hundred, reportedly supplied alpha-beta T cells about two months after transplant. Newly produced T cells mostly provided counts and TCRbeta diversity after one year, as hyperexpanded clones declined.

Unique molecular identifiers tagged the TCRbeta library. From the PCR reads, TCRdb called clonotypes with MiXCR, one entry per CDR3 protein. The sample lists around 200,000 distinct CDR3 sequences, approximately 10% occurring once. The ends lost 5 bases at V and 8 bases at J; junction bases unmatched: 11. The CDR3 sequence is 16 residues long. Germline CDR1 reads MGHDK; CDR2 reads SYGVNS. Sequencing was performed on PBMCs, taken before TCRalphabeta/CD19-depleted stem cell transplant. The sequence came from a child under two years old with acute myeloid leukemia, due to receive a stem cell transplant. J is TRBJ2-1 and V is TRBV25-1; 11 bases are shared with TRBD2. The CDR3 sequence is CASSLKGGLAVDEQFF. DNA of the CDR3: TGTGCCAGCAGTCTCAAAGGGGGACTAGCGGTCGATGAGCAGTTCTTC. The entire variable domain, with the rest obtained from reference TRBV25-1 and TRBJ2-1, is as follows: EADIYQTPRYLVIGTGKKITLECSQTMGHDKMYWYQQDPGMELHLIHYSYGVNSTEKGDLSSESTVSRIRTEHFPLTLESARPSHTSQYLCASSLKGGLAVDEQFFGPGTRLTVL.